The T cell receptor (beta chain) under discussion was sequenced for a study of cytotoxic CD8 clonotypes in ibrutinib-treated CLL. Study information: Responses comprised about 24 partial and 2 complete; at median around 6 years, roughly 15 remained remitted and about twelve progressed.

The V and J ends lost 0 bases and 4 bases respectively, with 17 bases between them. This CDR3 region has 17 residues. CDR1 SGDLS and CDR2 YYNGEE come from the germline V gene. Measured with immunoSEQ multiplex PCR; TCRdb has only the in-frame clones, and not every one. Here the sample spans some 300,000 clones, roughly 79% being singletons. This chain links TRBV9 with TRBJ2-1; tentatively, D is TRBD1 or TRBD2 (5 bases each). This receptor was obtained from a human donor with chronic lymphocytic leukemia. The specimen was PBMCs, collected before ibrutinib treatment. This chain's CDR3 is CASSVGQGELDYNEQFF. CDR3 nucleotides: TGTGCCAGCAGCGTAGGTCAGGGAGAGTTAGATTACAATGAGCAGTTCTTC.